Presented here are 28 T cell receptor beta chains from one specimen sequenced in a study of neurological immune-mediated disorders. A single record per CDR3 protein comes from TCRdb applying MiXCR to the 5' RACE reads. The data contain around 83,000 distinct CDR3 sequences, approximately 14% of them seen just once; the ten biggest clones take up more than 6%. Sequenced input: PBMCs. The source of these receptors is a woman between 45 and 60 years old in good health.

This clonotype was seen repeatedly, ten times or more. The gene calls are TRBV7-6 and TRBJ2-5; TRBD2 matches 8 bases. The CDR3 contains 18 residues. J lost 0 bases, V lost 3 bases, and 12 bases had no gene match. The germline V gene has CDR1 SGHVS and CDR2 FNYEAQ. Here the CDR3 DNA reads TGTGCCAGCAGCTTTTCTATTGGCCAGCGGGGGAACCAAGAGACCCAGTACTTC. Translated, it gives CASSFSIGQRGNQETQYF.

This clonotype was seen repeatedly, ten times or more. The V and J genes are TRBV28 and TRBJ1-2; TRBD1 is a possible D gene (5 bases). V lost 6 bases, J lost 4 bases, and 21 bases lay in between. Looked up from germline, CDR1 is MDHEN and CDR2 is SYDVKM. The CDR3 is 16 residues long. As DNA, the CDR3 is TGTGCCAGCAGAGCATCCGGGGCGATGGTACTCTATGGCTACACCTTC. Amino acids: CASRASGAMVLYGYTF.

Of note for this clonotype: Since a much larger clone is just one base distant, this may be a read error. V and J are TRBV5-1 and TRBJ2-5, with D possibly TRBD2 on 6 matching bases. The CDR3 contains 15 residues. The ends were cut back, 4 bases at V and 5 bases at J, with 18 bases in the middle. Germline CDR1 reads SGHRS; CDR2 reads YFSETQ. This CDR3 reads CASSHQAAGPETQYF. The DNA of the CDR3 is TGCGCCAGCAGCCATCAAGCGGCGGGGCCGGAGACCCAGTACTTC.

This clonotype was counted many times. The chain uses TRBV28 and TRBJ2-7; 9 nucleotides line up with TRBD1. The V and J ends lost 5 bases and 1 base, in that order; junction bases with no gene match: 9. Germline CDR1 and CDR2: MDHEN and SYDVKM. The CDR3 has 16 residues. The CDR3 DNA reads TGTGCCAGCAGTCACTATACCGGGACAGGGTCCTACGAGCAGTACTTC. Translated: CASSHYTGTGSYEQYF.

Judged by abundance, this clonotype is medium-sized (0.01 to 0.1%). J is TRBJ1-3 and V is TRBV20-1; 9 bases line up with TRBD1. V lost 7 bases to trimming and J lost 4 bases; unmatched junction nucleotides: 8. CDR3 length: 14 residues. From germline, CDR1 is DFQATT and CDR2 SNEGSKA (reference sequence). CDR3 coding DNA: TGCAGTGTTGAGGACAGGGGAGGGGGAAACACCATATATTTT. This sequence encodes CSVEDRGGGNTIYF.

This clonotype was detected many times. At one end the junction does not follow the germline gene, possibly because of a read error. The chain has TRBV28 and TRBJ2-2; 9 bases are shared with TRBD1. CDR1 and CDR2 (germline): MDHEN, SYDVKM. This CDR3 is 11 amino acids long. CDR3 region: CASRDRGEVFF. DNA for the CDR3: TGTGCCAGCCGAGACAGGGGGGAGGTGTTTTTT.

This clonotype was recorded many times. The chain joins TRBV29-1 to TRBJ1-2, with 8 nucleotides matching TRBD1. The CDR3 is made up of 15 amino acids. Germline CDR1 reads SQVTM; CDR2 reads ANQGSEA. Unmatched junction bases numbered 9, after V lost 5 bases and J lost 1 base. The CDR3 sequence: CSVSGGTGVNYGYTF. CDR3 nucleotide sequence: TGCAGCGTTTCGGGGGGGACAGGAGTTAACTATGGCTACACCTTC.

Many counts were recorded for this clonotype. The chain uses TRBV6-5 and TRBJ1-1; the D is unclear. This CDR3 region has 15 residues. Deletions cut 2 bases from V and 6 bases from J, with 16 bases between. The V gene's germline CDR1 is MNHEY and CDR2 SVGAGI. The CDR3 protein is CASSYRSVKSPEAFF. CDR3 sequence (DNA): TGTGCCAGCAGTTACCGTTCAGTGAAATCTCCTGAAGCTTTCTTT.

The sample holds many counts of this clonotype. The chain uses TRBV3-1 and TRBJ2-1; the D is unclear. This CDR3 is 14 amino acids long. Germline CDR1 reads LGHDT; CDR2 reads YNNKEL (reference sequence). Trimming took 2 bases from V and 8 from J, leaving 13 bases between them. The CDR3 loop reads CASSQRPTVDEQFF. The CDR3 nucleotides are TGTGCCAGCAGCCAAAGGCCTACTGTGGATGAGCAGTTCTTC.

This sequence joins TRBV11-3 and TRBJ2-7; D gene ambiguous. The CDR3 is made up of 13 amino acids. Germline V gene lookup returns CDR1 SGHNT and CDR2 YENEEA. V shed 6 bases and J shed 2 bases, with 11 bases lying between them. The CDR3 here is CASRSGAAYEQYF. CDR3 DNA: TGTGCCAGCAGGTCAGGAGCTGCCTACGAGCAGTACTTC.

The sample holds many counts of this clonotype. The chain couples TRBV28 to TRBJ1-6; D is unresolved. V lost 3 bases, J lost 7 bases, and 13 bases lay in between. The CDR3 sequence is 15 residues long. Germline V CDR1 and CDR2: MDHEN, SYDVKM. CDR3 DNA: TGTGCCAGCAGTTTCAGTAGTGGGCGAAATTCACCCCTCCACTTT. This encodes CASSFSSGRNSPLHF.

The genes are TRBV30 and TRBJ2-7; 9 nucleotides agree with TRBD1. J gave up 9 bases and V 1 base, and 10 bases lay outside the gene matches. This CDR3 comprises 14 residues. Germline V lookup: CDR1 GTSNPN, CDR2 SVGIG (reference sequence). CDR3 bases: TGTGCCTGGAGTGCCGGGACAGGGTGGCCGTGGCAGTACTTC. Protein: CAWSAGTGWPWQYF.

With regard to this clonotype: This may come from a read error, since a much larger clone is one base off. This chain links TRBV15 with TRBJ1-1, with no clear D. The germline CDR1 and CDR2 sequences are LNHNV and YYDKDF (reference sequence). This CDR3 has 12 amino acids. The DNA for the CDR3 is TGTGTCACCAGCAGAGATAGCACTGAAGCTTTCTTT. Amino acid sequence: CVTSRDSTEAFF.

This clonotype appeared many times. The genes are TRBV9 and TRBJ2-2; maybe TRBD2 (7 bases). Germline CDR1 and CDR2: SGDLS and YYNGEE. This CDR3 is built from 16 residues. With 0 bases removed from V and 0 bases from J, the gap between germline ends came to 9 bases. The CDR3 DNA reads TGTGCCAGCAGCGTAGGAGGGGGGGCGAACACCGGGGAGCTGTTTTTT. Encoded protein: CASSVGGGANTGELFF.

The chain uses TRBV6-2 or TRBV6-3 and TRBJ2-7; 10 bases fit TRBD2. In germline, CDR1 is MNHEY, CDR2 SVGEGT. This CDR3 spans 15 amino acids. With 6 bases clipped from V and 1 base from J, the junction kept 6 bases outside the gene matches. CDR3 residues: CASRTSGGASYEQYV. CDR3 bases: TGTGCCAGCAGAACCAGCGGGGGGGCATCCTACGAGCAGTACGTC.

This clonotype was recorded many times. The chain recombines TRBV6-6 with TRBJ1-5; D is ambiguous. The length of the CDR3 is 13 residues. V lost 10 bases and J lost 0, with 10 bases in between. The germline gives CDR1 MNHNY, CDR2 SVGAGI (reference sequence). The DNA of the CDR3 is TGTGCCACCCGGCTGGATAGCAATCAGCCCCAGCATTTT. As protein: CATRLDSNQPQHF.

This clonotype was counted many times. V usage is TRBV5-1 and J usage is TRBJ2-1; no reliable D call. This CDR3 spans 14 amino acids. The germline V gene encodes CDR1 SGHRS and CDR2 YFSETQ. With 0 bases removed from V and 7 bases from J, the gap between germline ends came to 11 bases. The CDR3 is CASSLVNVGNEQFF. DNA of the CDR3: TGCGCCAGCAGCTTGGTTAATGTGGGGAATGAGCAGTTCTTC.

The table lists this clonotype with many counts. This chain joins TRBV6-5 and TRBJ1-4; D is unclear. Germline CDR1 MNHEY, CDR2 SVGAGI. The CDR3 is 14 amino acids. V was shortened by 5 bases and J by 6 bases, with 13 bases between the two germline ends. CDR3 sequence (DNA): TGTGCCAGCAGTGACACCGGGAGGGATGAAAAACTGTTTTTT. Translating it yields CASSDTGRDEKLFF.

This clonotype was recorded many times. The chain links TRBV20-1 to TRBJ1-1; TRBD1 matches 11 bases. Germline V gives CDR1 DFQATT, CDR2 SNEGSKA (reference sequence). The V segment lost 6 bases and the J segment 7 bases; nucleotides outside the gene matches: 7. The CDR3 contains 13 residues. The CDR3 bases are TGCAGTGCATGGACAGGGGGCAAGCTTGAAGCTTTCTTT. Translated, it gives CSAWTGGKLEAFF.

This clonotype occurred many times. The chain couples TRBV5-1 to TRBJ2-5; D gene ambiguous. Trimming stripped 1 base from V and 0 bases from J, with 13 bases between. The CDR3 consists of 16 residues. Germline CDR1 is SGHRS and CDR2 is YFSETQ. CDR3 sequence reads: CASSLNTPEYQETQYF. The CDR3 DNA sequence: TGCGCCAGCAGCTTGAATACCCCGGAGTACCAAGAGACCCAGTACTTC.

The chain is built from TRBV28 and TRBJ2-3, with D tentatively TRBD2 (5 bases). The CDR3 is made up of 15 amino acids. Trimming took 1 base from V and 2 from J, leaving 10 bases between them. Germline V gene sequence: CDR1 MDHEN, CDR2 SYDVKM. The CDR3, as DNA: TGTGCCAGCAGTTTATATGAGGGAGTCACAGATACGCAGTATTTT. It translates to CASSLYEGVTDTQYF.

This clonotype was observed many times. The chain recombines TRBV3-1 with TRBJ2-1, with TRBD1 matching 7 bases. V gave up 7 bases and J gave up 1 base; unmatched junction bases: 1. Germline V lookup: CDR1 LGHDT, CDR2 YNNKEL (reference sequence). The CDR3 is 13 amino acids. CDR3 region: CASKQGSYNEQFF. CDR3 nucleotide sequence: TGTGCCAGCAAACAGGGGTCCTACAATGAGCAGTTCTTC.

Ten or more counts support this clonotype. This chain connects TRBV6-1 to TRBJ2-7; D is undetermined. Trimming left V 7 bases short and J 5 bases short, with 15 bases between. The CDR3 runs 13 residues. Germline values: CDR1 MNHNS, CDR2 SASEGT. The CDR3 loop is CASNQARRNEQYF. The CDR3 coding sequence is TGTGCCAGCAACCAGGCTCGCAGGAACGAGCAGTACTTC.

In this sample, this clonotype turned up many times. This chain joins TRBV10-3 and TRBJ2-1; D may be TRBD2 (6 bases). From germline, CDR1 is ENHRY and CDR2 SYGVKD. The CDR3 loop spans 15 amino acids. Trimming pared 3 bases from V and 4 bases from J, leaving 13 bases between. The CDR3 region has the DNA TGTGCCATCAGTGATACGACTAGGGAATACAATGAGCAGTTCTTC. It translates to CAISDTTREYNEQFF.

Many counts were recorded for this clonotype. The chain combines TRBV20-1 with TRBJ2-3; D might be TRBD1 or TRBD2, each matching 5 bases. The germline V gene encodes CDR1 DFQATT and CDR2 SNEGSKA (reference sequence). V lost 6 bases, J lost 4 bases, and 20 bases lay in between. The CDR3 extends over 15 amino acids. The CDR3 DNA is TGCAGTGCCCCGGCCCGGGGACCCACGGCAGATACGCAGTATTTT. Its translation is CSAPARGPTADTQYF.

At least ten counts were recorded for this clonotype. The chain recombines TRBV6-6 with TRBJ1-2; the match to TRBD1 covers 10 bases. Trimming took 6 bases from V and 7 from J; bases not matched to a gene: 5. Germline V gene lookup returns CDR1 MNHNY and CDR2 SVGAGI (reference sequence). CDR3 length equals 13 residues. The DNA of the CDR3 is TGTGCCAGCAGGAGACAGGGGGCGTTTGGCTACACCTTC. It encodes CASRRQGAFGYTF.

This clonotype was counted at least ten times. The V call is TRBV20-1, the J call TRBJ2-1; D is unresolved. The V end lost 3 bases, the J end lost 9 bases, and 18 bases lay between the germline ends. CDR3 length: 14 residues. Germline CDR1 reads DFQATT; CDR2 reads SNEGSKA (reference sequence). The CDR3 sequence: CSARGSAQTAEQFF. DNA of the CDR3: TGCAGTGCTAGGGGATCTGCCCAAACAGCTGAGCAGTTCTTC.

This clonotype has ten or more counts. This CDR3 is CASRLLAGIAEQFF. The CDR3 DNA follows: TGTGCCAGCAGGCTACTAGCGGGAATTGCTGAGCAGTTCTTC. The gene calls are TRBV6-5 and TRBJ2-1; TRBD2 agrees at 10 bases. The CDR3 has 14 residues. V lost 6 bases and J lost 9; bases outside the gene matches: 8. Germline V gives CDR1 MNHEY, CDR2 SVGAGI.